This T cell receptor (beta chain) emerged from a study of T-cell reconstitution after alpha-beta-depleted transplantation in children. The V gene's germline CDR1 is MNHEY and CDR2 SVGEGT. CDR3 size: 14 residues. With V trimmed by 7 bases and J by 8 bases, 6 bases remained unmatched. Unique molecular identifiers were incorporated when the TCRbeta library was constructed. TCRdb itself ran the PCR reads through MiXCR, one entry per CDR3 protein. The sample lists some 200,000 distinct CDR3 sequences, about 14% occurring once. The rearrangement links TRBV6-2 or TRBV6-3 to TRBJ2-1; 12 bases line up with TRBD2. Sample: PBMCs from the stem cell graft donor, taken from the stem cell graft. The receptor was derived from a human donor who donated a stem cell graft to a child with acute lymphoblastic leukemia. The CDR3 region is CASTRLAGVDEQFF. The CDR3 DNA reads TGTGCCAGCACACGACTAGCGGGAGTGGATGAGCAGTTCTTC.